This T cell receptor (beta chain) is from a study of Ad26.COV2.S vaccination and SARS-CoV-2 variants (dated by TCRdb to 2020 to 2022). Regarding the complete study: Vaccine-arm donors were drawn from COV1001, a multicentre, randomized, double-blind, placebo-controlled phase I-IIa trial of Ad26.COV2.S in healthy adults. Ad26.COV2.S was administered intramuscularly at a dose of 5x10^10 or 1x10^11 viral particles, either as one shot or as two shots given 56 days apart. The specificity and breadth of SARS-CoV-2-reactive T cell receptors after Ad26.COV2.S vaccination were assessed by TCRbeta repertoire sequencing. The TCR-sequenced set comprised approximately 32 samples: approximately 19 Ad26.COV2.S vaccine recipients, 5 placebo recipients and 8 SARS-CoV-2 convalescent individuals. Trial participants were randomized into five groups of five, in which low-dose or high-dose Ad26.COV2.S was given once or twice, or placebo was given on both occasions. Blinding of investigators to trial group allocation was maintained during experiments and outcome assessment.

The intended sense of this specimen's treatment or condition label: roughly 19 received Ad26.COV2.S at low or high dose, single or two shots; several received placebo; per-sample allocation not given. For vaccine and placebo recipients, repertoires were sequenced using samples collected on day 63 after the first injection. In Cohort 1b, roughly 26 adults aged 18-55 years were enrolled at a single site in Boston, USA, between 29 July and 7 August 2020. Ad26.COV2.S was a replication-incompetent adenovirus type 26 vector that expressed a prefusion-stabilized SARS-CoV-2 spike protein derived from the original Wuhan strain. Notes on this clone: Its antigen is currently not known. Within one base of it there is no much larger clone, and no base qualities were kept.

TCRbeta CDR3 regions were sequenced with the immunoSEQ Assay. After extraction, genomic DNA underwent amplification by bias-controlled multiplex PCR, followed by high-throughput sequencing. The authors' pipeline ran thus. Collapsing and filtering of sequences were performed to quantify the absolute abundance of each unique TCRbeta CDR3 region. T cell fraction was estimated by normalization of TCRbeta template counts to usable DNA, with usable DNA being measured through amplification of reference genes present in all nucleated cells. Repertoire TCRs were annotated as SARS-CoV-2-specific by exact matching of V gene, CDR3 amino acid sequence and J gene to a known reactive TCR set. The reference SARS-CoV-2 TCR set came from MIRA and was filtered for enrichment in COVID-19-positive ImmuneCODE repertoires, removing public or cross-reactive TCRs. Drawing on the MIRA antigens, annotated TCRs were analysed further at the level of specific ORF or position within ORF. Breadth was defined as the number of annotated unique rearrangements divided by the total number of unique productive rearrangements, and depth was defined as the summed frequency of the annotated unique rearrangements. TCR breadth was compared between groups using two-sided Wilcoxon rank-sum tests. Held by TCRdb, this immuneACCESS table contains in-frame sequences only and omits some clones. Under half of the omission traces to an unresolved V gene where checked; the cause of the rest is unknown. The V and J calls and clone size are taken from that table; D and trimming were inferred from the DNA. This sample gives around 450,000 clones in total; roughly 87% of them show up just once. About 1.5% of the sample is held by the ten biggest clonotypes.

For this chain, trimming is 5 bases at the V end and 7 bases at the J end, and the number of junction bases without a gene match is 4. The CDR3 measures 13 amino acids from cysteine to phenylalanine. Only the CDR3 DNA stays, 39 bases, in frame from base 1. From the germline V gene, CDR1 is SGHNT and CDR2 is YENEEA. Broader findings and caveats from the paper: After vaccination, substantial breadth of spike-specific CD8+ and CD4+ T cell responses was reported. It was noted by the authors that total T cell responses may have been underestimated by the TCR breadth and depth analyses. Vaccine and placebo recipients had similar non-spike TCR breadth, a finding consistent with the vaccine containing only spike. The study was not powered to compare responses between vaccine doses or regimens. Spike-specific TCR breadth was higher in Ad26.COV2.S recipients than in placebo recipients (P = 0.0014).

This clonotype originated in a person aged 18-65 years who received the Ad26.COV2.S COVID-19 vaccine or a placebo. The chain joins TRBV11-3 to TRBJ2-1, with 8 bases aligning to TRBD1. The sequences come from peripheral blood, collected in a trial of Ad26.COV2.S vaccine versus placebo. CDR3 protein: CASSLRGQNEQFF. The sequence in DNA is TGTGCCAGCAGCCTCAGGGGGCAGAATGAGCAGTTCTTC.